These T cell receptor beta chains were read from a single sample in a study of patients and donors after allogeneic stem cell transplantation. TCRdb reprocessed the RT-PCR reads with MiXCR, giving one entry per CDR3 protein. The sample has 800,000 to 1,000,000 distinct CDR3 sequences; over 15% are singletons. Sample: blood, either unsorted or a sorted T cell fraction (not recorded which). These receptors all stem from a human donor who was either an allogeneic HSCT recipient or a stem cell or donor lymphocyte infusion donor (not recorded which). It is not recorded whose cells these are; they may come from a transplant donor. Each CDR3 is given with its conserved first and last residue. Fields, in order: D gene, J gene, V gene, clone size, CDR3 DNA, CDR3 protein. A D gene is named only where the DNA matches it firmly. The listing skips clone size in some rows; elsewhere it reads once, few, many or a size class.

d_gene: -; j_gene: TRBJ2-5; v_gene: TRBV12-3/TRBV12-4; abundance: -; CDR3nt: TGTGCCAGCAGTTTAGTAGGTTTTCCAGGCAGGGTCGAAGAGACCCAGTACTTC; CDR3aa: CASSLVGFPGRVEETQYF
d_gene: TRBD1; j_gene: TRBJ2-5; v_gene: TRBV24-1; abundance: few; CDR3nt: TGTGCCACCAGTGACTCTACAGGGGGCGAGGGGGAGACCCAGTACTTC; CDR3aa: CATSDSTGGEGETQYF
d_gene: -; j_gene: TRBJ2-3; v_gene: TRBV15; abundance: -; CDR3nt: TGTGCCACCAGCTACCGTAAGGTAGATACGCAGTATTTT; CDR3aa: CATSYRKVDTQYF
d_gene: -; j_gene: TRBJ2-1; v_gene: TRBV20-1; abundance: -; CDR3nt: TGCAGTGCTAGAATAAGCCAGGCAGACAATGAGCAGTTCTTC; CDR3aa: CSARISQADNEQFF
d_gene: -; j_gene: TRBJ2-2; v_gene: TRBV24-1; abundance: -; CDR3nt: TGTGCCACCAGTGTCGCCCGACAGTTTCCGAACACCGGGGAGCTGTTTTTT; CDR3aa: CATSVARQFPNTGELFF
d_gene: -; j_gene: TRBJ2-1; v_gene: TRBV24-1; abundance: -; CDR3nt: TGTGCCACCACCGGAAACAATGAGCAGTTCTTC; CDR3aa: CATTGNNEQFF
d_gene: -; j_gene: TRBJ1-2; v_gene: TRBV9; abundance: -; CDR3nt: TGTGCCAGCAGCCCTAGGTTACGCTATGGCTACACCTTC; CDR3aa: CASSPRLRYGYTF
d_gene: -; j_gene: TRBJ2-7; v_gene: TRBV20-1; abundance: -; CDR3nt: TGCAGTGCTAAGGGGCCTCCTGTTATCTCCGAGCAGTACTTC; CDR3aa: CSAKGPPVISEQYF
d_gene: -; j_gene: TRBJ1-2; v_gene: TRBV29-1; abundance: -; CDR3nt: TGCAGCGTTGAATGGGGGACGGGGCAGGGAGGGTACGGCTACACCTTC; CDR3aa: CSVEWGTGQGGYGYTF
d_gene: TRBD2; j_gene: TRBJ2-7; v_gene: TRBV5-1; abundance: -; CDR3nt: TGCGCCAGCAGCCAGGGACTAGCGCGCTCCTACGAGCAGTACTTC; CDR3aa: CASSQGLARSYEQYF